The 24 T cell receptor beta chains below were found in one sample sequenced in a study of beta chain features in type 1 diabetes. The antigens of these receptors remain unknown. Findings and caveats of the study: Within each of all four CD4+ subsets, Type 1 diabetes patients had TCRB CDR3s that were moderately but significantly shorter.

Expressed TCRB transcripts were sequenced because the entire RNA isolate underwent reverse transcription. Using immunoSEQ multiplex PCR, the repertoire was profiled, and TCRdb retains in-frame clones only, with some absent. Among roughly 400,000 clones listed, around 9.6% were seen once. Material for sequencing was central memory CD4+ T cells from blood. These receptor sequences come from a man aged 30-40 years with type 1 diabetes.

There are a few counts of this clone. The rearrangement uses TRBV28 and TRBJ2-7, with D perhaps matching TRBD2 (7 bases). The CDR3 contains 16 residues. The germline gives CDR1 MDHEN, CDR2 SYDVKM. Trimming took off 4 bases at V and 4 bases at J, with 20 bases between the two ends. The CDR3 nucleotides are TGTGCCAGCAGTTCCCAGGGGAGGGGAGTGCCTTACGAGCAGTACTTC. The encoded protein is CASSSQGRGVPYEQYF.

This clone was detected only a few times. The chain links TRBV30 to TRBJ2-1; 8 nucleotides align to TRBD2. CDR1 is GTSNPN and CDR2 is SVGIG in the germline V gene (reference sequence). The CDR3 has 15 residues. V dropped 3 bases and J dropped 4; count of bases not matched to a gene: 8. CDR3 DNA: TGTGCCTGGAGCTTAGCGGGAACAACTTACAATGAGCAGTTCTTC. Protein: CAWSLAGTTYNEQFF.

V and J are TRBV18 and TRBJ1-1; unclear D gene. The CDR3 covers 14 residues. The germline V gene encodes CDR1 KGHSH and CDR2 LQKENI. Trimming removed 3 bases from V and 2 bases from J, with 10 bases in between. CDR3 nucleotides: TGTGCCAGCTCACCCTACAATTCCAACACTGAAGCTTTCTTT. It codes for CASSPYNSNTEAFF.

This clone came up a few times. The chain has TRBV7-9 and TRBJ1-2, with TRBD1 matching 10 bases. Germline CDR1 reads SEHNR; CDR2 reads FQNEAQ (reference sequence). This CDR3 has 15 residues. After removal of 6 bases from V and 2 bases from J, the junction contained 6 bases not matched to a gene. Here the CDR3 DNA reads TGTGCCAGCAGTAGACCGGGACAGGGGAACTATGGCTACACCTTC. Its protein product is CASSRPGQGNYGYTF.

About this clone itself: This sample includes further DNA sequences coding for the same CDR3. This chain joins TRBV9 and TRBJ2-3, with D unresolved. Trimming stripped 2 bases from V and 5 bases from J, with 6 bases between. The CDR3 totals 12 residues. Germline V gene sequence: CDR1 SGDLS, CDR2 YYNGEE. The CDR3 bases are TGTGCCAGCAGCGTTTCTTTAGATACGCAGTATTTT. Its translation: CASSVSLDTQYF. The full variable domain, its missing parts supplied by reference TRBV9 and TRBJ2-3, is DSGVTQTPKHLITATGQRVTLRCSPRSGDLSVYWYQQSLDQGLQFLIQYYNGEERAKGNILERFSAQQFPDLHSELNLSSLELGDSALYFCASSVSLDTQYFGPGTRLTVL.

This clone came up a few times. The CDR3 DNA reads as TGTGCCAGCAGTTTAACGAGTGGCTACACCTTC. As protein: CASSLTSGYTF. V is TRBV2 and J is TRBJ1-2; D is undetermined. Trimming left V 5 bases short and J 7 bases short, with 8 bases between. The germline gives CDR1 SNHLY, CDR2 FYNNEI. The CDR3 has 11 amino acids.

Many counts were recorded for this clone. V and J are TRBV10-3 and TRBJ1-1; TRBD1 matches at 8 bases. Germline V gene data show CDR1 as ENHRY and CDR2 as SYGVKD. With 5 bases clipped from V and 8 bases from J, the junction kept 1 base outside the gene matches. The CDR3 spans 11 residues. The CDR3 DNA sequence: TGTGCCATCAGTCGACAGGGGGAAGCTTTCTTT. Protein sequence: CAISRQGEAFF.

This clone was seen only a few times. This chain joins TRBV11-2 and TRBJ2-5; 9 bases are a match to TRBD1. Per the germline V gene, CDR1 is SGHAT and CDR2 is FQNNGV. After removal of 5 bases from V and 2 bases from J, the junction contained 3 bases not matched to a gene. The CDR3 is 14 residues long. The CDR3 loop reads CASSPGQGQETQYF. The DNA for the CDR3 is TGTGCCAGCAGCCCGGGACAGGGTCAAGAGACCCAGTACTTC.

The V gene is TRBV4-1, the J gene TRBJ2-6; possible D gene TRBD1, 5 bases. This CDR3 region has 15 residues. The V gene's germline CDR1 is MGHRA and CDR2 YSYEKL. Trimming left V 2 bases short and J 5 bases short, with 10 bases between. CDR3 residues: CASSQSQGWANVLTF. CDR3 DNA: TGCGCCAGCAGCCAATCTCAGGGCTGGGCCAACGTCCTGACTTTC.

This clone was detected only a few times. An end of the junction does not agree with germline; a read error may underlie this. This sequence joins TRBV6-1 and TRBJ2-1; 11 bases are shared with TRBD2. The V gene's germline CDR1 is MNHNS and CDR2 SASEGT. The CDR3 length is 15 residues. The CDR3 nucleotides read TGTGCCATCAGTGAGTCGACTAGCGGGGAAAATGAGCAGTTCTTC. It specifies CAISESTSGENEQFF.

This chain uses TRBV7-8 with TRBJ2-1; tentative D call: TRBD1 (6 bases). The V and J ends lost 8 bases and 8 bases respectively, with 19 bases between them. CDR3 length: 14 amino acids. The germline V gene encodes CDR1 SGHVS and CDR2 FQNEAQ. CDR3 sequence (DNA): TGTGCCAGCTATAGGCCGTCGACAGGAGATGAGCAGTTCTTC. It is translated as CASYRPSTGDEQFF.

The chain uses TRBV5-4 and TRBJ1-2; D is perhaps TRBD1 (5 bases). The CDR3 has 13 amino acids. Germline V gives CDR1 SGHNT, CDR2 YYREEE (reference sequence). The ends were cut back, 1 base at V and 5 bases at J, with 9 bases in the middle. For the CDR3, the DNA is TGTGCCAGCAGCTTGAGACAGACTTATGGCTACACCTTC. Translating it yields CASSLRQTYGYTF. The variable domain in full, completed from reference TRBV5-4 and TRBJ1-2, reads ETGVTQSPTHLIKTRGQQVTLRCSSQSGHNTVSWYQQALGQGPQFIFQYYREEENGRGNFPPRFSGLQFPNYSSELNVNALELDDSALYLCASSLRQTYGYTFGSGTRLTVV.

Written as DNA, the CDR3 is TGTGCCAGCAGCTTAGAAACCAACCTAGATGAAAAACTGTTTTTT. Protein: CASSLETNLDEKLFF. V usage is TRBV11-2 and J usage is TRBJ1-4; the D is unclear. V dropped 0 bases and J dropped 6 bases, with 11 bases sitting between them. The germline V gene encodes CDR1 SGHAT and CDR2 FQNNGV. This CDR3 has 15 amino acids.

This clone came up a few times. The chain carries TRBV2 and TRBJ2-2; unclear D gene. The germline V and J ends were trimmed by 7 bases and 1 base, with 10 bases remaining between them. The germline V gene has CDR1 SNHLY and CDR2 FYNNEI. The CDR3 contains 14 residues. CDR3 loop: CASTKTVNTGELFF. The CDR3 bases are TGTGCCAGCACCAAGACTGTGAACACCGGGGAGCTGTTTTTT.

The chain links TRBV7-2 to TRBJ1-3; 7 bases agree with TRBD1. This CDR3 region has 14 residues. V shed 5 bases, J shed 6 bases, and the junction held 7 bases outside the gene matches. Germline CDR1 SGHTA, CDR2 FQGNSA. CDR3 in amino acids: CASSPQGVANTIYF. Here the CDR3 DNA reads TGTGCCAGCAGCCCGCAGGGGGTCGCAAACACCATATATTTT.

The chain recombines TRBV19 with TRBJ1-5; 7 nucleotides match TRBD1. The CDR3 is 13 amino acids. Germline CDR1 and CDR2: LNHDA and SQIVND (reference sequence). Trimming took 7 bases from V and 3 from J; bases not matched to a gene: 3. The CDR3 DNA is TGTGCCAGTAAGGGGGCTAACAATCAGCCCCAGCATTTT. Translation: CASKGANNQPQHF.

At least ten counts were recorded for this clone. The chain recombines TRBV2 with TRBJ2-5; weak D call: TRBD1 (6 bases). Germline V lookup: CDR1 SNHLY, CDR2 FYNNEI. V was trimmed by 2 bases and J by 2 bases, leaving 12 bases between them. CDR3 length: 15 residues. CDR3 sequence reads: CASSEQGQGQETQYF. The CDR3 DNA reads as TGTGCCAGCAGTGAACAGGGGCAGGGTCAAGAGACCCAGTACTTC.

There are a few counts of this clone. The V and J genes are TRBV18 and TRBJ2-7; 8 positions agree with TRBD1. V lost 1 base to trimming and J lost 5 bases; unmatched junction nucleotides: 13. The CDR3 consists of 17 residues. From germline, CDR1 is KGHSH and CDR2 LQKENI. CDR3 coding DNA: TGTGCCAGCTCACCACTTTTAATATGGACAGGGTCCGACGAGCAGTACTTC. Protein: CASSPLLIWTGSDEQYF.

This clone was seen a handful of times. V and J are TRBV9 and TRBJ2-7, with D possibly being TRBD2 (6 bases). The CDR3 runs 16 residues. Per germline, CDR1 SGDLS and CDR2 YYNGEE. The germline V and J ends were trimmed by 4 bases and 4 bases, with 21 bases remaining between them. This chain's CDR3 is CASSHRKRGLIYEQYF. As DNA, the CDR3 is TGTGCCAGCAGCCACCGTAAAAGGGGACTTATATACGAGCAGTACTTC.

The chain recombines TRBV7-3 with TRBJ1-4, with D uncertain. This CDR3 contains 13 residues. Germline lookup yields CDR1 SGHTA and CDR2 FQGTGA. V lost 5 bases to trimming and J lost 8 bases, with 12 bases between them. CDR3 loop: CASSRTGGEKLFF. The CDR3 DNA is TGTGCCAGCAGCCGCACCGGAGGGGAAAAACTGTTTTTT.

The chain has TRBV6-1 and TRBJ2-2; 10 positions match TRBD1. Trimming removed 4 bases from V and 3 bases from J; junction bases left unmatched: 2. CDR3 length: 15 residues. Per germline, CDR1 MNHNS and CDR2 SASEGT. CDR3 in amino acids: CASSGGQGYTGELFF. Written as DNA, the CDR3 is TGTGCCAGCAGTGGGGGACAGGGGTACACCGGGGAGCTGTTTTTT.

This clone was seen more than once but under ten times. The CDR3 DNA sequence: TGCGCCAGCAGCCAAGATGGGGCTAGCGGGACGAAGACCCAGTACTTC. Protein sequence: CASSQDGASGTKTQYF. The chain has TRBV4-1 and TRBJ2-5; 9 bases agree with TRBD2. CDR1 is MGHRA and CDR2 is YSYEKL in the germline V gene. The CDR3 extends over 16 amino acids. V was pared by 0 bases and J by 6 bases, with 8 bases of the junction left unmatched.

V usage is TRBV5-1 and J usage is TRBJ2-5, with D perhaps TRBD2 (6 bases). CDR1 is SGHRS and CDR2 is YFSETQ in the germline V gene. The CDR3 runs to 15 residues. V shed 0 bases and J shed 9 bases, with 18 bases lying between them. This CDR3 reads CASSLASGPPGAQYF. CDR3 coding DNA: TGCGCCAGCAGCTTGGCCAGTGGACCTCCGGGGGCCCAGTACTTC. Drawing the rest from reference TRBV5-1 and TRBJ2-5, the complete variable domain is KAGVTQTPRYLIKTRGQQVTLSCSPISGHRSVSWYQQTPGQGLQFLFEYFSETQRNKGNFPGRFSGRQFSNSRSEMNVSTLELGDSALYLCASSLASGPPGAQYFGPGTRLLVL.

This clone was seen a handful of times. The chain links TRBV27 to TRBJ2-3; weak D call: TRBD2 (6 bases). Germline CDR1 MNHEY, CDR2 SMNVEV (reference sequence). Trimming took 6 bases from V and 5 from J, leaving 12 bases between them. The CDR3 spans 13 residues. CDR3 residues: CASRRGNEDTQYF. For the CDR3, the DNA is TGTGCCAGCAGACGCGGGAACGAAGATACGCAGTATTTT.